This T cell receptor beta chain is drawn from a study of response to subunit inactivated influenza vaccine. This clonotype was found many times. CDR3 length equals 14 residues. The germline CDR1 and CDR2 sequences are SGHTA and FQGNSA. Trimming took off 4 bases at V and 5 bases at J, with 11 bases between the two ends. TCRdb redid the calling of the RT-PCR reads with MiXCR, one entry per CDR3 protein. The sample has about 570,000 distinct CDR3 sequences, around 11% seen once; the top ten hold roughly 11%. These data also formed part of another study, on T cells expressing NK-cell markers. That study reports: What made the TCR beta cDNA was 5'RACE template switching with UMIs.

The sample consisted of PBMCs from blood, taken on the day of vaccination. V gene TRBV7-2 combines with J gene TRBJ2-2, with D possibly matching TRBD2 (5 bases). This receptor was obtained from a man aged 45 to 65 who received an inactivated influenza vaccine. The CDR3: CASSSGSGTGELFF. For the CDR3, the DNA is TGTGCCAGCAGCTCGGGGTCGGGGACCGGGGAGCTGTTTTTT.